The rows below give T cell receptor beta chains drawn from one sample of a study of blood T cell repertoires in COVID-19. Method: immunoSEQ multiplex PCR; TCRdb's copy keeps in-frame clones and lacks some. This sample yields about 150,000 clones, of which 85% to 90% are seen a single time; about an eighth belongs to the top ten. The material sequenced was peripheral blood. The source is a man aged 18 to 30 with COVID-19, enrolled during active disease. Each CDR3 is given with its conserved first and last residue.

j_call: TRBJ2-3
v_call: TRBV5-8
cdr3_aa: CASSPGTSGTGDTQYF

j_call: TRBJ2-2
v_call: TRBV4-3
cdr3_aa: CASSQDKGTGELFF

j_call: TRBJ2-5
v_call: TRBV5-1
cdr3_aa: CASSSEVGWETQYF

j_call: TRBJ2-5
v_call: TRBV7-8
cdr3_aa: CASSPGQQETQYF

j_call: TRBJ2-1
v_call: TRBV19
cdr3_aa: CASRPETRLGNEQFF

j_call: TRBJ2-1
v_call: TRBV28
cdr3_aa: CASSFVRDEQFF

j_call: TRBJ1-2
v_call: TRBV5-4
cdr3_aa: CASSLGRRGQTYGYTF

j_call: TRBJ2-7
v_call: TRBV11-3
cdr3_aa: CASSFLPIGRQYF

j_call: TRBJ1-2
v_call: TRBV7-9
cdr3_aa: CASSSARANYGYTF

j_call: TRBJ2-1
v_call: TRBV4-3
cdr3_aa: CASSQDWLAGDHEQFF

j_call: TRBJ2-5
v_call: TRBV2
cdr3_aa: CASSERGSGLKETQYF

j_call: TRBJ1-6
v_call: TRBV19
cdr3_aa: CASSQDRGSYNSPLHF

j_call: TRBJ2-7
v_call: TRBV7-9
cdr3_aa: CASSLPGTIVPYSYEQYF

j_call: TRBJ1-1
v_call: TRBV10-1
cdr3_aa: CASSPDRAGTEAFF

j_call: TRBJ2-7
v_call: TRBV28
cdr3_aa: CATIREGYEQYF

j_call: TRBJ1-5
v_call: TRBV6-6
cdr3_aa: CASSETGDNQPQHF

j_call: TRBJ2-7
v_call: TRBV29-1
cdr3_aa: CSVEGQSYEQYF

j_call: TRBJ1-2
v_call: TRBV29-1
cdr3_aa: CSVGMGRGDYGYTF

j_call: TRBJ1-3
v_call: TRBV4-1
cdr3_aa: CASSPTPGSPGNTIYF

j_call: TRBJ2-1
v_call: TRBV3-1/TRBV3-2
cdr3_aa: CASSPRTSGRPWDEQFF

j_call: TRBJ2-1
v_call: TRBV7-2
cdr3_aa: CASSPNLPGQSYNEQFF

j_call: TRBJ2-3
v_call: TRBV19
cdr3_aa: CASSTTTGTDTQYF

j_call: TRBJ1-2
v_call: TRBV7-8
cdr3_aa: CASSSGGIGGYTF

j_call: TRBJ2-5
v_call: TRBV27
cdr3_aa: CASSLGQGRGETQYF

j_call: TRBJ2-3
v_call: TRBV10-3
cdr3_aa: CATQAGVFADTQYF

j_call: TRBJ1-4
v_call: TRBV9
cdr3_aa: CASSVASGTEINEKLLF

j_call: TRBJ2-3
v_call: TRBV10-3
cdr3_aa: CAISPSRDSPESPYF

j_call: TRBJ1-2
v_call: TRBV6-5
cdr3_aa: CASSKGTVYGYTF

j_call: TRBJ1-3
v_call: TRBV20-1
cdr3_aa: CSASTGGGNTIYF

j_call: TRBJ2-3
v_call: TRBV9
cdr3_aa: CASSVRGGNTDTQYF

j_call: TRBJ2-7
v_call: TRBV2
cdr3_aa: CASSEAPQAPQF

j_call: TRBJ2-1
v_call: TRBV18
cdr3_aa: CASSPRQGNDNEQFF

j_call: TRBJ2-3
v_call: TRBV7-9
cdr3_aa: CASSLVRRSTDTQYF

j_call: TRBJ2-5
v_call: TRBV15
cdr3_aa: CATRWRTPQEPQYF